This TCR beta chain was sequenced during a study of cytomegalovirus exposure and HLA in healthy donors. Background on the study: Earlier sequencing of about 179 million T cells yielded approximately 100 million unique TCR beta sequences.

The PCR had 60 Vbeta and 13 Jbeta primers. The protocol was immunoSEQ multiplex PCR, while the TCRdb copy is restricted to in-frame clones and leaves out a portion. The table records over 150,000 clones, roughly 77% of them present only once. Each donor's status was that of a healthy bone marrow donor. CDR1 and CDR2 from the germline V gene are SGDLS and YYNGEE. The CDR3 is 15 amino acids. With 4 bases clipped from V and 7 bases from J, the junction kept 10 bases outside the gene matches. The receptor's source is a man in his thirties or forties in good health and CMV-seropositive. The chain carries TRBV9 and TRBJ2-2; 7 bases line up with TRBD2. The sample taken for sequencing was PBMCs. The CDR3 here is CASSPPGTTHGELFF. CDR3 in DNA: TGTGCCAGCAGCCCTCCCGGGACTACCCACGGGGAGCTGTTTTTT.